The entry below describes one TCR beta chain. This record belongs to a study of blood T cell repertoires in COVID-19. In the study overall: Sources were T cells, B-cell-depleted T cells, or PBMCs; the material itself was cDNA or gDNA.

The CDR3 runs to 13 residues. V dropped 10 bases and J dropped 5 bases, with 17 bases sitting between them. The germline V gene encodes CDR1 ENHRY and CDR2 SYGVKD. The authors' processing: Amplification from reference gene primers served as the basis for estimated nucleated cell counts. The repertoire was sequenced with immunoSEQ multiplex PCR; TCRdb's copy has only in-frame clones and lacks some. That table gives V, J and clone size, and the DNA gave D and trimming. Among approximately 240,000 clones listed, about 80% were seen once. The receptor was isolated from an older woman with acute or convalescent COVID-19. The chain is built from TRBV10-3 and TRBJ1-2; D is possibly TRBD1 (6 bases). Sequenced material: peripheral blood. The CDR3 nucleotides read TGTGCCAGCATAAAACAGGGCGGGTATGGCTACACCTTC. Translating it yields CASIKQGGYGYTF.